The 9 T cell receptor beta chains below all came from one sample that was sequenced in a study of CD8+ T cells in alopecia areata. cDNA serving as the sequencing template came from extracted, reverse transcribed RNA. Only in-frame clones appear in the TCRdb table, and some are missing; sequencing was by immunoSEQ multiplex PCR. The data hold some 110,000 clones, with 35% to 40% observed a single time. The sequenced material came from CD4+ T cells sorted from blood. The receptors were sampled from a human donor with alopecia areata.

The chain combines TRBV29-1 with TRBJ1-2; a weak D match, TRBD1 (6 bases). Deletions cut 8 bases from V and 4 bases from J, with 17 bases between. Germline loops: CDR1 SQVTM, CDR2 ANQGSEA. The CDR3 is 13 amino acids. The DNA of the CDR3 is TGCAGCTCGGAGGGGGGGACCCCCTATGGCTACACCTTC. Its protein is CSSEGGTPYGYTF.

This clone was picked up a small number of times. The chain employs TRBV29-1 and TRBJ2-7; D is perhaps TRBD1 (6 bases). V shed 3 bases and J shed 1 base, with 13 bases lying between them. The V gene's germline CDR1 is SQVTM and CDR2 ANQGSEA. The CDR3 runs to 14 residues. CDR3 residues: CSVDAGRGSYEQYF. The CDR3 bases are TGCAGCGTTGATGCCGGCAGGGGATCCTACGAGCAGTACTTC.

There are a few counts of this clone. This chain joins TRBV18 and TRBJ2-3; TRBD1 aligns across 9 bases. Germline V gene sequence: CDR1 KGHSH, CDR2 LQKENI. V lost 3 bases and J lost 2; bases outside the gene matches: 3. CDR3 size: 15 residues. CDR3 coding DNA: TGTGCCAGCTCACCCCGGACAGGGGTCACAGATACGCAGTATTTT. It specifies CASSPRTGVTDTQYF.

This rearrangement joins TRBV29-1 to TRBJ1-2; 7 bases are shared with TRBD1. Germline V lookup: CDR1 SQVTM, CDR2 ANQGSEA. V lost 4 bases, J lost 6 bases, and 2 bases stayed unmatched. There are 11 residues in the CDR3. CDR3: CSVVGTDGYTF. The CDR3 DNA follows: TGCAGCGTTGTTGGGACAGATGGCTACACCTTC.

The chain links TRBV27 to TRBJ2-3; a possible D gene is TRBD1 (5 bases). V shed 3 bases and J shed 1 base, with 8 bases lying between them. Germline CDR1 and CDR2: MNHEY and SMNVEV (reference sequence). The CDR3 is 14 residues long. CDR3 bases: TGTGCCAGCAGTTTCGACAGAGGCACAGATACGCAGTATTTT. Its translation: CASSFDRGTDTQYF.

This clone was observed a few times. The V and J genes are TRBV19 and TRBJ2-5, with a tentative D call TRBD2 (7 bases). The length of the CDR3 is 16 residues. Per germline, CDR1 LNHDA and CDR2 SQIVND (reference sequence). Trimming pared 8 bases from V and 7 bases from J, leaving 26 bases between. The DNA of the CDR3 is TGTGCCAGTTCGTCATCCGACCGGCGGAGGGGGGGGACCCAGTACTTC. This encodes CASSSSDRRRGGTQYF.

The CDR3 sequence: CSTGTNTEAFF. The CDR3 DNA is TGCAGTACAGGGACAAACACTGAAGCTTTCTTT. The chain carries TRBV29-1 and TRBJ1-1; a weak D match, TRBD1 (6 bases). The V gene's germline CDR1 is SQVTM and CDR2 ANQGSEA. This CDR3 contains 11 residues.

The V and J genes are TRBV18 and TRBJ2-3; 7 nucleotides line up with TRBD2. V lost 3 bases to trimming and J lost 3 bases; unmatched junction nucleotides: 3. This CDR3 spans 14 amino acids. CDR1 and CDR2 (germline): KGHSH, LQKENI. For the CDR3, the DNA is TGTGCCAGCTCACCGGAACTAGCGACAGATACGCAGTATTTT. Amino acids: CASSPELATDTQYF.

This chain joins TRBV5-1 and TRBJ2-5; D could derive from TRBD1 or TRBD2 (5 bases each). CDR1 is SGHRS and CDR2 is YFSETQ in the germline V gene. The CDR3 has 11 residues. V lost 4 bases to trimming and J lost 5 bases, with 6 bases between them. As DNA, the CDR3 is TGCGCCAGCAGCGAGGGGGAGACCCAGTACTTC. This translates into CASSEGETQYF.